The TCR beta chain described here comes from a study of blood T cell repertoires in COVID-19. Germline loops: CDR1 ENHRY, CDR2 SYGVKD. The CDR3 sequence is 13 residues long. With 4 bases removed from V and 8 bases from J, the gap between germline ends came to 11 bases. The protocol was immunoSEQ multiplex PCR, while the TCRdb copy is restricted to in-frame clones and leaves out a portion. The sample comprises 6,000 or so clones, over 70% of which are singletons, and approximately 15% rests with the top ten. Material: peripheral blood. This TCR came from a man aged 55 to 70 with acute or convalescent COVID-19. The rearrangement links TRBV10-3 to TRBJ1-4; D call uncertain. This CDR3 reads CAISAGSREKLFF. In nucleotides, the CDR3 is TGTGCCATCAGTGCAGGATCCCGGGAAAAACTGTTTTTT.